This T cell receptor (beta chain) was sequenced for a study of CD8+CD57+ T cells in acquired aplastic anemia. Study background: Yields of DNA that came from sorted CD4+ and CD8+ cells averaged around 3 ug.

TCR beta VDJ and CDR3 profiling used genomic DNA as template. TCRdb called the reads again in MiXCR, with one record for every CDR3 protein. The sample lists about 120,000 distinct CDR3 sequences, roughly 55% occurring once. CD8+CD57+ cell expansion, shown by flow cytometry, had occurred in the patients selected for sequencing. The patients, all of them, had severe acquired aplastic anemia. Study observations and caveats: Sharing between patients and controls was observed for twenty-nine CD8+ CDR3 sequences.

The CDR3 has 14 amino acids. Germline CDR1 is DFQATT and CDR2 is SNEGSKA (reference sequence). This clonotype was seen just once. Antigen unknown. Material: sorted CD4+, CD8+, or CD8+CD57+ T cells (not recorded which) from PBMCs. This TCR came from a human donor with aplastic anemia. This chain links TRBV20-1 with TRBJ1-2; tentatively, D is TRBD1 (6 bases). The CDR3 bases are TGCATAGGAGGGGGGACCTCGACTAACTATGGCTACACCTTC. Translated: CIGGGTSTNYGYTF.